Listed below are T cell receptor beta chains from one sample, sequenced in a study of T cell responses to AZD1222 COVID-19 vaccine. The method was immunoSEQ multiplex PCR; TCRdb's version includes in-frame clones alone and lacks a portion of them. The profile shows 110,000 to 150,000 clones, 75% to 90% of them singletons. This material consisted of peripheral blood, taken on day 0 of AZD1222 vaccination. These receptors all stem from an adult in good health. Each CDR3 is given with its conserved first and last residue. Fields, in order: D gene, CDR3 length, V gene, J gene, CDR3 protein, CDR3 DNA. The D gene is left open where the match is weak.

d_call: .; cdr3_length: 17; v_call: TRBV19; j_call: TRBJ1-6; cdr3_aa: CASSIKRTSSYNSPLHF; cdr3_nt: TGTGCCAGTAGTATCAAGAGGACAAGCTCCTATAATTCACCCCTCCACTTT
d_call: .; cdr3_length: 17; v_call: TRBV6-9; j_call: TRBJ2-5; cdr3_aa: CASSSPRGRSTRETQYF; cdr3_nt: TGTGCCAGCAGCTCACCTAGGGGCAGAAGTACACGAGAGACCCAGTACTTC
d_call: .; cdr3_length: 12; v_call: TRBV10-3; j_call: TRBJ1-1; cdr3_aa: CAIRDPGDAAFF; cdr3_nt: TGTGCCATCAGGGATCCGGGGGATGCAGCTTTCTTT
d_call: .; cdr3_length: 13; v_call: TRBV10-1; j_call: TRBJ1-3; cdr3_aa: CARPKGVGNTIYF; cdr3_nt: TGCGCCAGGCCAAAAGGGGTGGGAAACACCATATATTTT
d_call: TRBD2; cdr3_length: 14; v_call: TRBV5-1; j_call: TRBJ2-3; cdr3_aa: CASRPPTSGNTQYF; cdr3_nt: TGCGCCAGCAGGCCCCCTACTAGCGGGAATACGCAGTATTTT
d_call: .; cdr3_length: 15; v_call: TRBV20-1; j_call: TRBJ2-1; cdr3_aa: CSASLGASTYNEQFF; cdr3_nt: TGCAGTGCTAGTTTGGGCGCTTCAACCTACAATGAGCAGTTCTTC
d_call: TRBD2; cdr3_length: 17; v_call: TRBV10-3; j_call: TRBJ2-7; cdr3_aa: CAISEGSPGLADYEQYF; cdr3_nt: TGTGCCATCAGTGAGGGAAGCCCGGGACTAGCGGACTACGAGCAGTACTTC
d_call: .; cdr3_length: 14; v_call: TRBV2; j_call: TRBJ2-2; cdr3_aa: CASSPTWGIGELFF; cdr3_nt: TGTGCCAGCAGTCCAACATGGGGGATCGGGGAGCTGTTTTTT
d_call: .; cdr3_length: 11; v_call: TRBV28; j_call: TRBJ2-7; cdr3_aa: CASSQLREQYF; cdr3_nt: TGTGCCAGCAGTCAATTGCGAGAGCAGTACTTC
d_call: TRBD1; cdr3_length: 14; v_call: TRBV5-1; j_call: TRBJ2-5; cdr3_aa: CASSYGQGMETQYF; cdr3_nt: TGCGCCAGCAGCTATGGACAGGGAATGGAGACCCAGTACTTC
d_call: .; cdr3_length: 14; v_call: TRBV7-9; j_call: TRBJ1-1; cdr3_aa: CASTLAASNTEAFF; cdr3_nt: TGTGCCAGCACCCTCGCGGCGTCGAACACTGAAGCTTTCTTT
d_call: TRBD2; cdr3_length: 14; v_call: TRBV30; j_call: TRBJ2-1; cdr3_aa: CAWSGRGKRNEQFF; cdr3_nt: TGTGCCTGGAGTGGGCGGGGGAAGCGCAATGAGCAGTTCTTC
d_call: .; cdr3_length: 13; v_call: TRBV3-1/TRBV3-2; j_call: TRBJ1-1; cdr3_aa: CASSQARGTEAFF; cdr3_nt: TGTGCCAGCAGCCAAGCCAGGGGCACTGAAGCTTTCTTT
d_call: .; cdr3_length: 11; v_call: TRBV4-1; j_call: TRBJ2-2; cdr3_aa: CAGGVPGELFF; cdr3_nt: TGCGCCGGAGGGGTTCCCGGGGAGCTGTTTTTT
d_call: .; cdr3_length: 15; v_call: TRBV27; j_call: TRBJ2-1; cdr3_aa: CASSRARASPAGEFF; cdr3_nt: TGTGCCAGCAGTCGCGCTAGGGCCTCGCCCGCCGGCGAGTTCTTC
d_call: TRBD1; cdr3_length: 14; v_call: TRBV30; j_call: TRBJ1-5; cdr3_aa: CAWRETGFNQPQHF; cdr3_nt: TGTGCCTGGAGGGAGACAGGGTTCAATCAGCCCCAGCATTTT
d_call: .; cdr3_length: 15; v_call: TRBV7-9; j_call: TRBJ1-2; cdr3_aa: CASSLAGIGLTGYTF; cdr3_nt: TGTGCCAGCAGCTTAGCGGGGATAGGGTTAACCGGCTACACCTTC